Included here is one TCR beta chain sequence, with context. These data are taken from a study of blood T cell repertoires in COVID-19. Turning to the study itself: Sites in the United States, Italy and Spain provided acute and convalescent COVID-19 samples. PBMCs, B-cell-depleted T cells, or T cells were the source of the cDNA or gDNA that made up the material.

A Seattle source enrolled patients during active infection and followed them longitudinally. As handled by the study authors: Reference gene primer amplification in the assay estimated nucleated cell counts. Assay: immunoSEQ multiplex PCR; the TCRdb copy retains only in-frame clones and omits some. D and trimming were read from the DNA, whereas the V and J calls and clone size are those reported in that table. This table holds about 410,000 clones, about nine tenths found once. This CDR3 has 16 residues. Trimming cost V 1 base and J 4 bases, with 14 bases left between them. Germline V gives CDR1 SEHNR, CDR2 FQNEAQ (reference sequence).

The specimen was peripheral blood. This sequence joins TRBV7-9 and TRBJ2-1; a weak D match, TRBD1 (6 bases). This clonotype was obtained from a woman between 35 and 50 years old with COVID-19, enrolled during active disease. In DNA, the CDR3 is TGTGCCAGCAGCTTAGTGGTAACAGGGCAATACAATGAGCAGTTCTTC. This translates into CASSLVVTGQYNEQFF.